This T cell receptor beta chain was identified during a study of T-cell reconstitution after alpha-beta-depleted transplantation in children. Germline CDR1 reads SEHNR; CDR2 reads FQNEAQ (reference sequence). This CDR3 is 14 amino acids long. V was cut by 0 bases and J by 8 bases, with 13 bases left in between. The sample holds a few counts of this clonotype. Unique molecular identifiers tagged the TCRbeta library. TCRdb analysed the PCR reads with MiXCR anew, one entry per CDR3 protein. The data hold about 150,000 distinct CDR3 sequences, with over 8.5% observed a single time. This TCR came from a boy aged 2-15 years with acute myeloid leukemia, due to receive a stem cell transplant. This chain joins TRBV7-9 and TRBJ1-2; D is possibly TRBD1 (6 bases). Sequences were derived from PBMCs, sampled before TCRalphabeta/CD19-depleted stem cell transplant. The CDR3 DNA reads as TGTGCCAGCAGCTTAGCCCCAGGGGCCGAGGGCTACACCTTC. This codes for CASSLAPGAEGYTF.